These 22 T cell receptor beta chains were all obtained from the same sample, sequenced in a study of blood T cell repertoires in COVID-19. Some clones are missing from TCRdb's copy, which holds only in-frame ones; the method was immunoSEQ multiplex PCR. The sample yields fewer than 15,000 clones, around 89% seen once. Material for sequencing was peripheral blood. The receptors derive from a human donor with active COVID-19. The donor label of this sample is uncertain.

The CDR3 here is CASSPQRGEAFF. The DNA for the CDR3 is TGTGCCAGCAGTCCCCAGAGAGGTGAAGCTTTCTTT. The V gene is TRBV12-3 or TRBV12-4, the J gene TRBJ1-1, with D unclear. Trimming took 5 bases from V and 7 from J, leaving 11 bases between them. This CDR3 comprises 12 residues.

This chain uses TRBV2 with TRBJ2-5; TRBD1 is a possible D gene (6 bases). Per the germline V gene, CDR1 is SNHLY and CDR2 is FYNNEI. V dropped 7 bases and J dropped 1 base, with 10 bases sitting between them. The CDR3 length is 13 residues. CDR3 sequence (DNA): TGTGCCAGCACCACAGGGCTCCAAGAGACCCAGTACTTC. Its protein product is CASTTGLQETQYF.

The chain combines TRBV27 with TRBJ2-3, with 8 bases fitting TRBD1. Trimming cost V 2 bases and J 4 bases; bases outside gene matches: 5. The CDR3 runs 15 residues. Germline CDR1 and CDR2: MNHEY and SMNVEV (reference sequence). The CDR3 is CASSLRQGQPDTQYF. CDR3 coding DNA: TGTGCCAGCAGTTTAAGACAGGGGCAGCCAGATACGCAGTATTTT.

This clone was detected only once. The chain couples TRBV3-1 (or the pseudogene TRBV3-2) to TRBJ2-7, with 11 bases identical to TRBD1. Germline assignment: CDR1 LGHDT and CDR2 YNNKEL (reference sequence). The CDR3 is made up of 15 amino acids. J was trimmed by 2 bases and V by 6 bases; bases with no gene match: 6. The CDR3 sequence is CASSVGTGGPYEQYF. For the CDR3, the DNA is TGTGCCAGCAGTGTAGGGACAGGGGGGCCCTACGAGCAGTACTTC.

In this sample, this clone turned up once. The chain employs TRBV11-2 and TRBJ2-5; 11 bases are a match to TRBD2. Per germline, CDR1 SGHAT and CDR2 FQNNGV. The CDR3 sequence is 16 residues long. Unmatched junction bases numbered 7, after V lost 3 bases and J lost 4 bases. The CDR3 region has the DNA TGTGCCAGCAGCTTGGGTAGCGGGGGGGCAGGAGAGACCCAGTACTTC. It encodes CASSLGSGGAGETQYF.

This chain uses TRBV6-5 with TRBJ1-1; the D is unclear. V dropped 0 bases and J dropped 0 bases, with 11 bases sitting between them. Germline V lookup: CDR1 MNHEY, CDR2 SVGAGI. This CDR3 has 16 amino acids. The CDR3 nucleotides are TGTGCCAGCAGTTACTCGAGGCGGATCCTGAACACTGAAGCTTTCTTT. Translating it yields CASSYSRRILNTEAFF.

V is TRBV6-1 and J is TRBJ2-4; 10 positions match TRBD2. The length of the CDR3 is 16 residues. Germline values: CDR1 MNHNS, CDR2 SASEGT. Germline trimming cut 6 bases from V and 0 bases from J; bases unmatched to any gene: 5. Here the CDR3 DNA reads TGTGCCAGCAGGGAAAGCGGGGGGGGAGCCAAAAACATTCAGTACTTC. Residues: CASRESGGGAKNIQYF.

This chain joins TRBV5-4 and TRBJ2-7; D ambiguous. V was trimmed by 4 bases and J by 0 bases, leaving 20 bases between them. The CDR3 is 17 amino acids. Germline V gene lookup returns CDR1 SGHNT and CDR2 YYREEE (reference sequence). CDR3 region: CASSLGPKASLSYEQYF. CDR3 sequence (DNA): TGTGCCAGCAGCCTGGGCCCGAAAGCTTCTCTCTCCTACGAGCAGTACTTC.

CDR3 loop: CASSLSGGAYTQYF. CDR3 in DNA: TGTGCCAGCAGTCTTAGCGGGGGGGCTTATACGCAGTATTTT. V usage is TRBV28 and J usage is TRBJ2-3, with 11 nucleotides matching TRBD2. The CDR3 loop spans 14 amino acids. Germline CDR1 reads MDHEN; CDR2 reads SYDVKM. Germline trimming cut 5 bases from V and 7 bases from J; bases unmatched to any gene: 5. Combining the CDR3 with reference TRBV28 and TRBJ2-3 gives the whole variable domain DVKVTQSSRYLVKRTGEKVFLECVQDMDHENMFWYRQDPGLGLRLIYFSYDVKMKEKGDIPEGYSVSREKKERFSLILESASTNQTSMYLCASSLSGGAYTQYFGPGTRLTVL.

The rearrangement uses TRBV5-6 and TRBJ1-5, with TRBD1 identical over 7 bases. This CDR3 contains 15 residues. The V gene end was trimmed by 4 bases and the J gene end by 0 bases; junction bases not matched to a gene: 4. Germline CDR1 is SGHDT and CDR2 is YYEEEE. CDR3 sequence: CASSQQGNSNQPQHF. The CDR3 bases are TGTGCCAGCAGCCAACAGGGGAATAGCAATCAGCCCCAGCATTTT.

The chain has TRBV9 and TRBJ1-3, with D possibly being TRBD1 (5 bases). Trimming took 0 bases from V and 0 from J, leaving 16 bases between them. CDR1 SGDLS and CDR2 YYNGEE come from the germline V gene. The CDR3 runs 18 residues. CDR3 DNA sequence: TGTGCCAGCAGCGTAGATTCGACAGCTTGGGACTCTGGAAACACCATATATTTT. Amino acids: CASSVDSTAWDSGNTIYF. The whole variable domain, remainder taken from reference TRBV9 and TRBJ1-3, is DSGVTQTPKHLITATGQRVTLRCSPRSGDLSVYWYQQSLDQGLQFLIQYYNGEERAKGNILERFSAQQFPDLHSELNLSSLELGDSALYFCASSVDSTAWDSGNTIYFGEGSWLTVV.

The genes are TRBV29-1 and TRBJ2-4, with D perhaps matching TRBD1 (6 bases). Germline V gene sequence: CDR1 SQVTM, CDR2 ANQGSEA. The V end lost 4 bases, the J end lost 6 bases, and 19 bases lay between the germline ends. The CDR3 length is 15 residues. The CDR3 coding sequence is TGCAGCGTTGGGCTTCGGGCAGGGGTCGGAAACATTCAGTACTTC. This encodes CSVGLRAGVGNIQYF.

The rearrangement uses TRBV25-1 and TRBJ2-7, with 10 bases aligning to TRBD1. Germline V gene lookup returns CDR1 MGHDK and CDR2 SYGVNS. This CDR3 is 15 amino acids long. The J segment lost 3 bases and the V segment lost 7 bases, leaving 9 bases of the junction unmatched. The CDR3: CASTAGTGAFYEQYF. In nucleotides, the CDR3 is TGTGCCAGCACTGCAGGGACAGGGGCTTTCTACGAGCAGTACTTC.

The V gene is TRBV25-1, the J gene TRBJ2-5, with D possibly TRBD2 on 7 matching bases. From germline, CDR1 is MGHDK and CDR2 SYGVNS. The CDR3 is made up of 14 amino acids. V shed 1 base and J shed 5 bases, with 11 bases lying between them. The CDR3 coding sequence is TGTGCCAGCAGTGAATCGGGGGGCTGGGAGACCCAGTACTTC. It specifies CASSESGGWETQYF.

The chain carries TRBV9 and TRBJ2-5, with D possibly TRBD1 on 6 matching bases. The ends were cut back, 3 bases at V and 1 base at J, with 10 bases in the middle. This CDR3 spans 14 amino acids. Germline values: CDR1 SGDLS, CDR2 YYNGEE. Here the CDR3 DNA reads TGTGCCAGCAGCGCGGGGACAATCCAAGAGACCCAGTACTTC. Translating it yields CASSAGTIQETQYF.

The CDR3 loop is CASSYLGRGELFF. For the CDR3, the DNA is TGTGCCAGCAGCTACCTGGGCAGGGGGGAGCTGTTTTTT. The chain has TRBV5-6 and TRBJ2-2; D not resolved. From germline, CDR1 is SGHDT and CDR2 YYEEEE. The CDR3 has 13 residues. Trimming took off 3 bases at V and 8 bases at J, with 11 bases between the two ends.

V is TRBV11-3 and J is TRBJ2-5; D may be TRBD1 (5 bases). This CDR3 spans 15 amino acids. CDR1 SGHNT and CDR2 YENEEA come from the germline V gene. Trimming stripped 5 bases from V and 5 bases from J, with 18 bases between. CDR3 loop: CASSGAAGMVETQYF. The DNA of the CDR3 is TGTGCCAGCAGCGGCGCGGCAGGGATGGTGGAGACCCAGTACTTC. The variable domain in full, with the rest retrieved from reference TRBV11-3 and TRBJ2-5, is EAGVVQSPRYKIIEKKQPVAFWCNPISGHNTLYWYLQNLGQGPELLIRYENEEAVDDSQLPKDRFSAERLKGVDSTLKIQPAELGDSAVYLCASSGAAGMVETQYFGPGTRLLVL.

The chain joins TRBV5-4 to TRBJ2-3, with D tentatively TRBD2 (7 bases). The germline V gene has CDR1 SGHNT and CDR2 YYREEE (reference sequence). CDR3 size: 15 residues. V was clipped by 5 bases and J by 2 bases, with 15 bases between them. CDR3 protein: CASREGRGATDTQYF. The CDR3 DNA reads TGTGCCAGCAGAGAAGGACGGGGGGCCACAGATACGCAGTATTTT.

The CDR3 here is CASSRPVPGLAGGQETQYF. CDR3 coding DNA: TGTGCCAGCAGCCGACCGGTTCCGGGACTAGCGGGGGGGCAAGAGACCCAGTACTTC. The chain couples TRBV11-2 to TRBJ2-5; 16 bases align to TRBD2. The CDR3 runs to 19 residues. From germline, CDR1 is SGHAT and CDR2 FQNNGV. The V gene end was trimmed by 5 bases and the J gene end by 2 bases; junction bases not matched to a gene: 11.

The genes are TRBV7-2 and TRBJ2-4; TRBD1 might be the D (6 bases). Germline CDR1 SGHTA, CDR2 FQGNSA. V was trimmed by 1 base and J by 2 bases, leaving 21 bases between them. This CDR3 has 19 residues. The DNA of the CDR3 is TGTGCCAGCAGCTTAGGGGAGCTGGGGGCAATCGCGTCCAAAAACATTCAGTACTTC. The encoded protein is CASSLGELGAIASKNIQYF. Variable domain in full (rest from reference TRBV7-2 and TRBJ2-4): GAGVSQSPSNKVTEKGKDVELRCDPISGHTALYWYRQSLGQGLEFLIYFQGNSAPDKSGLPSDRFSAERTGGSVSTLTIQRTQQEDSAVYLCASSLGELGAIASKNIQYFGAGTRLSVL.

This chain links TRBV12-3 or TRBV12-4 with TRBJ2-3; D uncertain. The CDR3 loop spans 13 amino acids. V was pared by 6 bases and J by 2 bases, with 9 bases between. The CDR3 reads CASSPSSTDTQYF. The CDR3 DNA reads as TGTGCCAGCAGCCCCTCGTCCACAGATACGCAGTATTTT.

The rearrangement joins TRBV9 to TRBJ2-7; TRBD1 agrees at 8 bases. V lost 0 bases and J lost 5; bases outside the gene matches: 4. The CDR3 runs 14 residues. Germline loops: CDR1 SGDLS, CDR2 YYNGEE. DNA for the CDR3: TGTGCCAGCAGCGTAGATGACAGGGGCAACGAGCAGTACTTC. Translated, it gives CASSVDDRGNEQYF.